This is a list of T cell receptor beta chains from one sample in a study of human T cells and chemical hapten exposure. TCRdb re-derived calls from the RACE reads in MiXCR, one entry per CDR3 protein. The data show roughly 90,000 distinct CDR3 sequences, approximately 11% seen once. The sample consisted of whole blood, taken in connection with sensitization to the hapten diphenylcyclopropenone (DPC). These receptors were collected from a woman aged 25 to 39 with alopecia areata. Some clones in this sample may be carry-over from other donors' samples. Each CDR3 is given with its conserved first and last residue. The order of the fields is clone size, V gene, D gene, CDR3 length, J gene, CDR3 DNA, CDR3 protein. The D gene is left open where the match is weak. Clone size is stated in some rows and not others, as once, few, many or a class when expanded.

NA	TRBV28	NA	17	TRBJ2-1	TGTGCCAGCAGTTCAAACCACAGGGCGAGCTCCTACAATGAGCAGTTCTTC	CASSSNHRASSYNEQFF
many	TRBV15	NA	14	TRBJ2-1	TGTGCCACCAGCCCCGCCCGGGAGTACAATGAGCAGTTCTTC	CATSPAREYNEQFF
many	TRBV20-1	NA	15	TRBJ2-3	TGCAGTGCTCCCCTGGGGAGTAGGAGCACAGATACGCAGTATTTT	CSAPLGSRSTDTQYF
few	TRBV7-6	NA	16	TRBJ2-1	TGTGCCAGCAGCCAGGCCGGCGGAACCGTCTACAATGAGCAGTTCTTC	CASSQAGGTVYNEQFF
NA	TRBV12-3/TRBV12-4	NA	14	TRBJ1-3	TGTGCCAGCAGTTTAGGGGGCTCTGGAAACACCATATATTTT	CASSLGGSGNTIYF
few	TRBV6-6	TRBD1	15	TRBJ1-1	TGTGCCTCCATCCCGGGGGACAGGGGGCGAACTGAAGCTTTCTTT	CASIPGDRGRTEAFF
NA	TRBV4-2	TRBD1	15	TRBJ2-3	TGTGTCAGCAGCCTACGTCCAGGGGGCCCAGATACGCAGTATTTT	CVSSLRPGGPDTQYF
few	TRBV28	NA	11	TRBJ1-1	TGTGCCACCGCGAGGGGCACTGAAGCTTTCTTT	CATARGTEAFF
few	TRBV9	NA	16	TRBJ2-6	TGTGCCAGCATACAGGGAGAAGGGACTGGGGCCAACGTCCTGACTTTC	CASIQGEGTGANVLTF
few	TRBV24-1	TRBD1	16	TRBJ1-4	TGTGCCACCAGTGATGCCACCGGGACAGATAATGAAAAACTGTTTTTT	CATSDATGTDNEKLFF
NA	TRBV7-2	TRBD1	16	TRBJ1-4	TGTGCCAGCAGCTCAGCAGGCGGGACAGGGAATGAAAAACTGTTTTTT	CASSSAGGTGNEKLFF
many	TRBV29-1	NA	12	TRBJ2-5	TGCAGCGTTGTACGGGGCCAAGAGACCCAGTACTTC	CSVVRGQETQYF
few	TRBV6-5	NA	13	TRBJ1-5	TGTGCCAGCAGTTACGCCGGGCGGCAGCCCCAGCATTTT	CASSYAGRQPQHF
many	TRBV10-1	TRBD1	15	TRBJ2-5	TGCGCCAGCAGTGAGCAACAGGGGTTGGGGGAGACCCAGTACTTC	CASSEQQGLGETQYF
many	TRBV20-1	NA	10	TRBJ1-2	TGCAGTGCCGCCCCCTATGGCTACACCTTC	CSAAPYGYTF
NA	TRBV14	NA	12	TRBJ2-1	TGTGCCAGCAGCCCAGCGAACAATGAGCAGTTCTTC	CASSPANNEQFF
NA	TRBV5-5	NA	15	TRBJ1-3	TGTGCCAGCAGCTTGGACGGTAGCTCTGGAAACACCATATATTTT	CASSLDGSSGNTIYF
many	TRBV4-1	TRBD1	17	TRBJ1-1	TGCGCCAGCAGCCAAGAAGGAGGGGGACAGGGGAACACTGAAGCTTTCTTT	CASSQEGGGQGNTEAFF
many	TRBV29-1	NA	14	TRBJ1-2	TGCAGCGTTGAAGACAGGGCCATAAACTATGGCTACACCTTC	CSVEDRAINYGYTF
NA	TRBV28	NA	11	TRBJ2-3	TGTGCCAGCGTCCAAACAGATACGCAGTATTTT	CASVQTDTQYF
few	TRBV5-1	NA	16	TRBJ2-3	TGCGCCAGCAGCCCCCCGACCCAGGGGACGGCAGATACGCAGTATTTT	CASSPPTQGTADTQYF
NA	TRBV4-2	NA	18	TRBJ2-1	TGTGCCAGCAGCCAGGAACCGGGTGCTGGGACATTCCCCAATGAGCAGTTCTTC	CASSQEPGAGTFPNEQFF
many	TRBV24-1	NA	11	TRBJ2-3	TGTGCCACCTCTAGCACAGATACGCAGTATTTT	CATSSTDTQYF
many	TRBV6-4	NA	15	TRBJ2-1	TGTGCCAGCAGTGAGGACCCCTCAGGGACAAATGAGCAGTTCTTC	CASSEDPSGTNEQFF
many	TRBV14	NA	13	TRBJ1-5	TGTGCCAGCAGCCAAGCGTATGGTGCGCCCCAGCATTTT	CASSQAYGAPQHF
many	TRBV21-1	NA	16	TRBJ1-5	TGTGCCAGCAGCAAAGCGCTTCAAGATAGCAATCAGCCCCAGCATTTT	CASSKALQDSNQPQHF
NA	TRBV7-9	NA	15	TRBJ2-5	TGTGCCAGCAGCTTAGTGGCCAGCCCCCGAGAGACCCAGTACTTC	CASSLVASPRETQYF
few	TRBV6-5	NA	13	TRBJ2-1	TGTGCCAGCAGTAACAGTCGGAGGAATGAGCAGTTCTTC	CASSNSRRNEQFF
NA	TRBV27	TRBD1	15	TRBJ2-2	TGTGCCAGCAGTCCGACAGGGGTTATCACCGGGGAGCTGTTTTTT	CASSPTGVITGELFF
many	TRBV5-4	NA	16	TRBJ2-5	TGTGCCAGCAGCCGCGGTGGCAGGAGCCTTCAAGAGACCCAGTACTTC	CASSRGGRSLQETQYF
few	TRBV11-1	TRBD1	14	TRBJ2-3	TGTGCCAGCAGCGGAGACAGGGGCACAGATACGCAGTATTTT	CASSGDRGTDTQYF
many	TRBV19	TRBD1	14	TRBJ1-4	TGTGCCAGTAGGAGGGGACAGCGGAATGAAAAACTGTTTTTT	CASRRGQRNEKLFF
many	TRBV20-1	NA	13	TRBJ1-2	TGCAGTGCTAGAGATGCTGCTGGCTATGGCTACACCTTC	CSARDAAGYGYTF
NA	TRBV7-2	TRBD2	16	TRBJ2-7	TGTGCCAGCAGCCTGAGGCCGGGACTAGGGCACGGCTCGGAGTACTTC	CASSLRPGLGHGSEYF
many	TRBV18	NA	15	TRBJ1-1	TGTGCCAGCTCGACCACCGGGGGCGCGGGCACTGAAGCTTTCTTT	CASSTTGGAGTEAFF
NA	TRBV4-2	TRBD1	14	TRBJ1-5	TGTGCCAGCAGCCAAGAGACAGGGGGTCAGCCCCAGCATTTT	CASSQETGGQPQHF
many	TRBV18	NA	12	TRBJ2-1	TGTGCCAGCTCACCAGAAGTTAATGAGCAGTTCTTC	CASSPEVNEQFF
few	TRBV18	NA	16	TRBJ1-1	TGTGCCAGCTCACCTCCGAGCAGGGACATGAACACTGAAGCTTTCTTT	CASSPPSRDMNTEAFF
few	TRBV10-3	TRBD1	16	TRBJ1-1	TGTGCCATCAGTGTGGGGCAGGGGGCTATCGGGAATGAAGCTTTCTTT	CAISVGQGAIGNEAFF
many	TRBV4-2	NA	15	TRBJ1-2	TGTGCCAGCAGCCAAGATCGGACAGCCTTGTATGGCTACACCTTC	CASSQDRTALYGYTF
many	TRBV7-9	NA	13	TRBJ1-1	TGTGCCAGCAGCTTTCCCGGGACATTAGGAGCTTTCTTT	CASSFPGTLGAFF
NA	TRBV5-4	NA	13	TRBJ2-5	TGTGGAACCTCCGGGGGTTGGCAAGAGACCCAGTACTTC	CGTSGGWQETQYF